This T cell receptor (beta chain) is from a study of regulatory T cells in long-lasting Graves disease. Study conclusions and caveats: Under persistent disease, TRBV28, TRBJ1-2 and TRBJ2-5 were used preferentially.

Building of the TCR beta libraries involved iRepertoire HTBI primers and Arm-PCR of CDR3 regions. TCRdb used MiXCR to reprocess the multiplex PCR reads, holding one entry per CDR3 protein. Among about 520,000 distinct CDR3 sequences listed, approximately 12% were seen once. This clonotype was detected ten times or more. Its antigen is currently unknown. The time point: newly diagnosed GD, antithyroid drugs for less than 3 months. PBMC-extracted RNA yielded the TCR library. Deletions cut 8 bases from V and 4 bases from J, with 17 bases between. The CDR3 is 14 amino acids. Germline values: CDR1 SNHLY, CDR2 FYNNEI. The sample also formed part of further work on T cells in Graves' hyperthyroidism and ophthalmopathy.

Sequenced here: peripheral blood mononuclear cells (PBMCs), sampled at new diagnosis, from a patient treated with antithyroid drugs. This receptor was taken from a woman under 40 with Graves disease. The chain uses TRBV2 and TRBJ1-1, with D possibly being TRBD1 (6 bases). CDR3 sequence: CASLLGQIITEAFF. CDR3 nucleotide sequence: TGTGCCAGCCTTCTAGGACAGATTATCACTGAAGCTTTCTTT.